Shown below are 11 T cell receptor beta chains from a single sample sequenced in a study of blood T cell repertoires in COVID-19. Assay used: immunoSEQ multiplex PCR; TCRdb lists only in-frame clones, some missing. The data hold fewer than 250,000 clones, with more than 75% observed a single time. The sample consisted of PBMCs or T cells enriched from blood (not recorded which). The source of these receptors is a woman aged 35 to 49 with acute COVID-19.

The chain links TRBV5-4 to TRBJ2-5, with 11 bases that match TRBD1. Germline-derived CDR1 and CDR2 are SGHNT and YYREEE (reference sequence). V was clipped by 1 base and J by 5 bases; unmatched bases: 7. The CDR3 is 16 residues long. The CDR3 region is CASSLSGQGARETQYF. CDR3 DNA sequence: TGTGCCAGCAGCTTGAGTGGACAGGGGGCCCGGGAGACCCAGTACTTC.

The chain joins TRBV24-1 to TRBJ2-1; D is unclear. This CDR3 is 12 amino acids long. The germline V gene encodes CDR1 KGHDR and CDR2 SFDVKD. V lost 1 base and J lost 8, with 5 bases in between. The CDR3 bases are TGTGCCACCAGTGATTTAGTAGATGAGCAGTTCTTC. It yields the protein CATSDLVDEQFF.

This clone was recorded only once. The chain is built from TRBV5-6 and TRBJ1-6, with 8 bases that match TRBD1. Trimming at V came to 4 bases and at J to 7 bases, leaving 4 bases not matched to a gene. The CDR3 sequence is 14 residues long. CDR1 SGHDT and CDR2 YYEEEE come from the germline V gene. The CDR3 here is CASSHRGRNSPLHF. CDR3 DNA: TGTGCCAGCAGCCACAGGGGGAGGAATTCACCCCTCCACTTT.

The chain links TRBV6-5 to TRBJ1-1, with 8 bases identical to TRBD1. V was clipped by 4 bases and J by 5 bases; unmatched bases: 9. Germline lookup yields CDR1 MNHEY and CDR2 SVGAGI. The CDR3 is 15 amino acids. The CDR3 loop reads CASSFLTGGGTEAFF. Written as DNA, the CDR3 is TGTGCCAGCAGTTTCCTCACAGGGGGGGGGACTGAAGCTTTCTTT.

This clone was recorded only once. The chain carries TRBV28 and TRBJ2-7, with 8 nucleotides matching TRBD2. Trimming removed 6 bases from V and 6 bases from J; junction bases left unmatched: 13. Germline V gives CDR1 MDHEN, CDR2 SYDVKM. The CDR3 extends over 15 amino acids. Here the CDR3 DNA reads TGTGCCAGCAGGGACACAGCGGGAGTCCCTGGCGAGCAGTACTTC. Its translation: CASRDTAGVPGEQYF.

The chain uses TRBV5-1 and TRBJ1-1, with 7 positions matching TRBD1. CDR1 is SGHRS and CDR2 is YFSETQ in the germline V gene. CDR3 length: 16 amino acids. After removal of 1 base from V and 1 base from J, the junction contained 7 bases not matched to a gene. The chain's CDR3 is CASSLFARGANTEAFF. Written as DNA, the CDR3 is TGCGCCAGCAGCTTGTTCGCCAGGGGGGCGAACACTGAAGCTTTCTTT.

J is TRBJ1-5 and V is TRBV28, with 9 bases lining up with TRBD1. Unmatched junction bases numbered 19, after V lost 1 base and J lost 6 bases. The CDR3 totals 20 residues. Germline CDR1 and CDR2: MDHEN and SYDVKM. The CDR3 protein is CASSLYIRDRDNPLTQPQHF. CDR3 nucleotides: TGTGCCAGCAGTTTATATATCCGGGACAGGGACAACCCCCTCACTCAGCCCCAGCATTTT.

This chain joins TRBV5-1 and TRBJ2-2, with a tentative D call TRBD2 (5 bases). Germline-derived CDR1 and CDR2 are SGHRS and YFSETQ. The length of the CDR3 is 15 residues. Trimming removed 0 bases at V and 4 bases at J, with 10 bases between. The CDR3 bases are TGCGCCAGCAGCTTGGTTGGCGCGGGCACCGGGGAGCTGTTTTTT. Protein product: CASSLVGAGTGELFF.

The gene calls are TRBV6-6 and TRBJ1-4; D is uncertain. V was trimmed by 6 bases and J by 8 bases, leaving 13 bases between them. Germline V gene sequence: CDR1 MNHNY, CDR2 SVGAGI (reference sequence). The CDR3 sequence is 13 residues long. In nucleotides, the CDR3 is TGTGCCAGCAGCCTACGGGAGGGAGAAAAACTGTTTTTT. Its translation is CASSLREGEKLFF.

This clone occurred once. V usage is TRBV27 and J usage is TRBJ2-5, with 7 bases lining up with TRBD1. This CDR3 region has 15 residues. CDR1 is MNHEY and CDR2 is SMNVEV in the germline V gene (reference sequence). V was pared by 7 bases and J by 2 bases, with 10 bases of the junction left unmatched. The CDR3 DNA sequence: TGTGCCAGCATGCCGGGGAACAGGGGTCAAGAGACCCAGTACTTC. Protein sequence: CASMPGNRGQETQYF.

In this sample, this clone turned up many times. V is TRBV2 and J is TRBJ2-2; a possible D gene is TRBD1 (6 bases). Germline values: CDR1 SNHLY, CDR2 FYNNEI. The V gene lost 7 bases and the J gene lost 2 bases, with 11 bases spanning the gap. The length of the CDR3 is 14 residues. CDR3 in amino acids: CASIRGPNTGELFF. Here the CDR3 DNA reads TGTGCCAGCATCAGGGGCCCCAACACCGGGGAGCTGTTTTTT.